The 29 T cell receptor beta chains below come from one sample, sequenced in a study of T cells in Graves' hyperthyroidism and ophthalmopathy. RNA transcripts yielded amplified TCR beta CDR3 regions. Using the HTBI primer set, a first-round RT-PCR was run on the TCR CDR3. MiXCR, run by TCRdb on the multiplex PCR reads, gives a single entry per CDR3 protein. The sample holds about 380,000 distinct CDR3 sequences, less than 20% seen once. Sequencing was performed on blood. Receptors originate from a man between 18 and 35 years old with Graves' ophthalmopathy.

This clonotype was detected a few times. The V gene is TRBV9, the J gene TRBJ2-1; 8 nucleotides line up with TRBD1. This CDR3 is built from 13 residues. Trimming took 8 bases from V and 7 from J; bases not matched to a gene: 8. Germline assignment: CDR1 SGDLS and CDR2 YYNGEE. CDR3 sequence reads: CASVGQGGNEQFF. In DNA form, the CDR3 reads TGTGCCAGTGTAGGACAGGGCGGGAATGAGCAGTTCTTC.

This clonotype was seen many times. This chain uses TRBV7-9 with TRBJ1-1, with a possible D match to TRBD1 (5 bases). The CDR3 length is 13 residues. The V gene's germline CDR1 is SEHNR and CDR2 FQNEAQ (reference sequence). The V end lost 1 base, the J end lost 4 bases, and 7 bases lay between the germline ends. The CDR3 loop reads CASSLDRFTEAFF. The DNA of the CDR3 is TGTGCCAGCAGCTTAGACAGGTTCACTGAAGCTTTCTTT.

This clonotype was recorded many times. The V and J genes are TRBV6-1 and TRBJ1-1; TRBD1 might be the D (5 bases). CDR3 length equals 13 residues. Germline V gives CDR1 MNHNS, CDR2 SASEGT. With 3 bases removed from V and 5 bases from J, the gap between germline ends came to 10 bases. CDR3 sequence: CASSEGGGTEAFF. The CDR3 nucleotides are TGTGCCAGCAGTGAGGGGGGGGGGACTGAAGCTTTCTTT.

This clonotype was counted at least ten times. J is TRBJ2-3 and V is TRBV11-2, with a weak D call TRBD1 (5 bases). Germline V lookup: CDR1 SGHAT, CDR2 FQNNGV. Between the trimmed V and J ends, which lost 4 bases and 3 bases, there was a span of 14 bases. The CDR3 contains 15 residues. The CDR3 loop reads CASSSTRGKTDTQYF. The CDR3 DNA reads TGTGCCAGCAGCTCAACAAGGGGAAAGACAGATACGCAGTATTTT.

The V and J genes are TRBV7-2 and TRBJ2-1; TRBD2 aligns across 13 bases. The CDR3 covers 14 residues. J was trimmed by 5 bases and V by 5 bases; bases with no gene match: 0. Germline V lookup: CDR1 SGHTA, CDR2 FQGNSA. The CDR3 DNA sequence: TGTGCCAGCAGCACTAGCGGGGGGGACAATGAGCAGTTCTTC. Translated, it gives CASSTSGGDNEQFF.

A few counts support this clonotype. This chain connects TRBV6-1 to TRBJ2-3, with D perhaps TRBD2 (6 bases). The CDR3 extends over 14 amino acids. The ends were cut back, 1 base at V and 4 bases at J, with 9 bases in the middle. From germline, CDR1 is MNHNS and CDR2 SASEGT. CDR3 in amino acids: CASSEVGGADTQYF. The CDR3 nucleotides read TGTGCCAGCAGTGAAGTGGGGGGTGCAGATACGCAGTATTTT.

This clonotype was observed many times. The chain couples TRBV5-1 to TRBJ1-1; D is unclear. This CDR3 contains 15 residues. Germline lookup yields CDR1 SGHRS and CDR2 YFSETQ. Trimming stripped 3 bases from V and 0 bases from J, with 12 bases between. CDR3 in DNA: TGCGCCAGCAGCTGGGAGACACGAATGAACACTGAAGCTTTCTTT. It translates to CASSWETRMNTEAFF.

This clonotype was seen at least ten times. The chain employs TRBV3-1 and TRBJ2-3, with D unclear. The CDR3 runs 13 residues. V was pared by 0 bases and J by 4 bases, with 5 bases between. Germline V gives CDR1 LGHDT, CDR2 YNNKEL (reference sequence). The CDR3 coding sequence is TGTGCCAGCAGCCAAGACAACGCAGATACGCAGTATTTT. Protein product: CASSQDNADTQYF.

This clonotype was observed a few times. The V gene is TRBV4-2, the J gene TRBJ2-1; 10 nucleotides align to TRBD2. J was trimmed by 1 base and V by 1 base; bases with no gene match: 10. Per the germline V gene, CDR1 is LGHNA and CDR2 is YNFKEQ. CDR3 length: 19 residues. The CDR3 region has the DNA TGTGCCAGCAGCCAAGTATTAGCGGGGGGTCCTGGGTCCTACAATGAGCAGTTCTTC. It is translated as CASSQVLAGGPGSYNEQFF.

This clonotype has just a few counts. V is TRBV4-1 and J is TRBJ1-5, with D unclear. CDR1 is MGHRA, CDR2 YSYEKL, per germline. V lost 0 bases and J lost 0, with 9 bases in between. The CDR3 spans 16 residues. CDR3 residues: CASSQESGHSNQPQHF. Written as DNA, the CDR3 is TGCGCCAGCAGCCAAGAGTCCGGTCATAGCAATCAGCCCCAGCATTTT.

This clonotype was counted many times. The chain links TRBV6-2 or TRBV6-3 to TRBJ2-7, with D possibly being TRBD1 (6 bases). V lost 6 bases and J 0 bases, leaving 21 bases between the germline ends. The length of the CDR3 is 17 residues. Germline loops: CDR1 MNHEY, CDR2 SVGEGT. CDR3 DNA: TGTGCCAGCAGCCTATACTTGGGGGACACCAACTCCTACGAGCAGTACTTC. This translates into CASSLYLGDTNSYEQYF.

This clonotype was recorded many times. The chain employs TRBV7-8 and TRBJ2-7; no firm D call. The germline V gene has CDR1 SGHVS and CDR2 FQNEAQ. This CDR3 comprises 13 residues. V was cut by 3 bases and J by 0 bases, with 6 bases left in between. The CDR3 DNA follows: TGTGCCAGCAGCTTTACGGGCTCCTACGAGCAGTACTTC. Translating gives CASSFTGSYEQYF.

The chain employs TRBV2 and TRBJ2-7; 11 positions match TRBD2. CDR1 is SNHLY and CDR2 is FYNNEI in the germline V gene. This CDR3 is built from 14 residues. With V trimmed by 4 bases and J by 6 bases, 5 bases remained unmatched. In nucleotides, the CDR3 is TGTGCCAGCAGTGCACTAGCGGGAGAAGTCGAGCAGTACTTC. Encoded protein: CASSALAGEVEQYF.

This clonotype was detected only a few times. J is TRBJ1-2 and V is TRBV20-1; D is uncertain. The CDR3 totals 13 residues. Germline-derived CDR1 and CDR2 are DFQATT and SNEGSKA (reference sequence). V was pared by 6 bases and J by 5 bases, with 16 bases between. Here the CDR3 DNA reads TGCAGTGCCCTCGCCCCCGTGGGGTATGGCTACACCTTC. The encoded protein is CSALAPVGYGYTF.

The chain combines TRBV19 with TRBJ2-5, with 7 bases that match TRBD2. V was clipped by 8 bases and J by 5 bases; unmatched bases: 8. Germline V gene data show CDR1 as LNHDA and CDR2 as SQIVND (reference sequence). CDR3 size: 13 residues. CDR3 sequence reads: CASARGVEETQYF. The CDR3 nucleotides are TGTGCCAGTGCTCGGGGGGTTGAGGAGACCCAGTACTTC.

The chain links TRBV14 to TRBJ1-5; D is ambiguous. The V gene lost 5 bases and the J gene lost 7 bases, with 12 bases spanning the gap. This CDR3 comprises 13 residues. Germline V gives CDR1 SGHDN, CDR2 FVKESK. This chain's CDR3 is CASSMSGEQPQHF. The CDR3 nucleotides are TGTGCCAGCAGCATGTCGGGAGAGCAGCCCCAGCATTTT.

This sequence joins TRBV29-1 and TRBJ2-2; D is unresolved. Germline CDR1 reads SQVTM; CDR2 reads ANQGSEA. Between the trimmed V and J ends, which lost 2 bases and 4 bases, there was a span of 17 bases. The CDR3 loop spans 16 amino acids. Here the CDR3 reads CSVEPLPPGSTGELFF. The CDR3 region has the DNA TGCAGCGTTGAACCGTTACCACCAGGATCCACCGGGGAGCTGTTTTTT.

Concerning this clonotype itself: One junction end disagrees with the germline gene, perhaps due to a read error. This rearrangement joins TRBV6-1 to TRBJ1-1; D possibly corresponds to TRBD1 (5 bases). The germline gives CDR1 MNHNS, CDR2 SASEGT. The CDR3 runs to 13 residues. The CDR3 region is CANEGLMNTEALF. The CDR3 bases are TGTGCGAATGAGGGGCTTATGAACACTGAAGCTCTCTTT.

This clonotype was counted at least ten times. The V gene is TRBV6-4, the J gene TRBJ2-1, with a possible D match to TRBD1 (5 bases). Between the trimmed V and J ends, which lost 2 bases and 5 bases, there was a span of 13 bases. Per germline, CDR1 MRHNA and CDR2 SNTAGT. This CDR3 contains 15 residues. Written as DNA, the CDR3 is TGTGCCAGCAGTGACGGTTCAGGGCCGAACAATGAGCAGTTCTTC. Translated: CASSDGSGPNNEQFF.

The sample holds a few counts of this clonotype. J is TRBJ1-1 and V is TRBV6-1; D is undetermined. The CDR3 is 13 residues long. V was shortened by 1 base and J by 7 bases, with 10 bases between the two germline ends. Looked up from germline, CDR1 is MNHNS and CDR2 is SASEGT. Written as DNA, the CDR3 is TGTGCCAGCAGTGAAGGCACGGGTGATGAAGCTTTCTTT. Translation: CASSEGTGDEAFF.

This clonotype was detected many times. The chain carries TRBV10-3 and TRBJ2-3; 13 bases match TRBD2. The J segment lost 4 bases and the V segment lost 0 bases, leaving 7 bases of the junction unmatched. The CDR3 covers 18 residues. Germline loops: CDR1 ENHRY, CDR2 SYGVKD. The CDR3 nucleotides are TGTGCCATCAGTGAGTCGAAACTAGCGGGGGGGAGTGCAGATACGCAGTATTTT. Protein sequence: CAISESKLAGGSADTQYF.

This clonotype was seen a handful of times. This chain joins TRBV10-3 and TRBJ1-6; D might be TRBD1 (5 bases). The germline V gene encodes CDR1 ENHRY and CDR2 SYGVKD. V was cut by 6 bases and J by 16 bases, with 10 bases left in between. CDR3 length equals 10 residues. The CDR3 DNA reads TGTGCCATCAGGGGGCCTCCTCTCCACTTT. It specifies CAIRGPPLHF.

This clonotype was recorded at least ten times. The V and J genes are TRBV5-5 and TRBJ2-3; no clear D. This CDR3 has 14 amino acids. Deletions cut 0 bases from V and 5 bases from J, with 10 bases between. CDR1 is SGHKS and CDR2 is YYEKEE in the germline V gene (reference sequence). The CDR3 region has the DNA TGTGCCAGCAGCTTGGGGGTCTCCGGAGATACGCAGTATTTT. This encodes CASSLGVSGDTQYF.

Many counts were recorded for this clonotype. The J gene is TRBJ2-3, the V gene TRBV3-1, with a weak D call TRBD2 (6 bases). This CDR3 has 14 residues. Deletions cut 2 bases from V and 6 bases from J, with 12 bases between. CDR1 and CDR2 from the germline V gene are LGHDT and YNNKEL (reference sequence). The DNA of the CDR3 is TGTGCCAGCAGCCAAACGAGGACTACGGATACGCAGTATTTT. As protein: CASSQTRTTDTQYF.

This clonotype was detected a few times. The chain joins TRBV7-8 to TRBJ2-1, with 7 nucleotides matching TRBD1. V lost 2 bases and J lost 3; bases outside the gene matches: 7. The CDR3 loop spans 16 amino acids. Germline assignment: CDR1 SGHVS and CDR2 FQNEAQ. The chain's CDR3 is CASSLPTGALYNEQFF. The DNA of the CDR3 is TGTGCCAGCAGCTTACCCACAGGGGCCCTCTACAATGAGCAGTTCTTC.

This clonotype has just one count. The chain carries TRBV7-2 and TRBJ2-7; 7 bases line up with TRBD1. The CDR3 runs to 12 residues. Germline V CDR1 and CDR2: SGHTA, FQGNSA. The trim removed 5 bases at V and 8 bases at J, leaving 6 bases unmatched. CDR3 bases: TGTGCCAGCAGCCAGGACAGGACCAAGCAGTACTTC. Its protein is CASSQDRTKQYF.

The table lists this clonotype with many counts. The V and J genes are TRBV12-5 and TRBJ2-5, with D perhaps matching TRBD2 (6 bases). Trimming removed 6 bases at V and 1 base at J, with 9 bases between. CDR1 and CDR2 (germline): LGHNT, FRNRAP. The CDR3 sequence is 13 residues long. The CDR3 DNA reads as TGTGCTAGTGGCCGGGGGATCCAAGAGACCCAGTACTTC. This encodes CASGRGIQETQYF.

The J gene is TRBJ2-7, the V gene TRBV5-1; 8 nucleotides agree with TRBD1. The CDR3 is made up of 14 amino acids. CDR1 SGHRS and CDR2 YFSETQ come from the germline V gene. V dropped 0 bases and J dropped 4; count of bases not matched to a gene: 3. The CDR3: CASSLAGGWYEQYF. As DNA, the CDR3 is TGCGCCAGCAGCTTGGCAGGGGGCTGGTACGAGCAGTACTTC. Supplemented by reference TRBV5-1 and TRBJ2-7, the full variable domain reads KAGVTQTPRYLIKTRGQQVTLSCSPISGHRSVSWYQQTPGQGLQFLFEYFSETQRNKGNFPGRFSGRQFSNSRSEMNVSTLELGDSALYLCASSLAGGWYEQYFGPGTRLTVT.

The CDR3 reads CASRGLGQPQHF. CDR3 nucleotides: TGTGCCAGCAGGGGATTGGGGCAGCCCCAGCATTTT. J is TRBJ1-5 and V is TRBV2, with D hard to call. The ends were cut back, 6 bases at V and 7 bases at J, with 10 bases in the middle. Germline V CDR1 and CDR2: SNHLY, FYNNEI. This CDR3 is built from 12 residues.